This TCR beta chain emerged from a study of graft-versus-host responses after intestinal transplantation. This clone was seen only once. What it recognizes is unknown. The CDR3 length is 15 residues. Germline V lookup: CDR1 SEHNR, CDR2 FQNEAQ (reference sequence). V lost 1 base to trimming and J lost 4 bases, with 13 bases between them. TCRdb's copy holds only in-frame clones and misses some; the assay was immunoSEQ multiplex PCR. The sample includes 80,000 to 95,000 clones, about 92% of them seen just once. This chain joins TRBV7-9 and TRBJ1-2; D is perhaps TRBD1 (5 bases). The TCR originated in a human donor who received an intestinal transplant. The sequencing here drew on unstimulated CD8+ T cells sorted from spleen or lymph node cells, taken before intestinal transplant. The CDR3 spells CASSLGQGMSYGYTF. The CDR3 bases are TGTGCCAGCAGCTTAGGGCAGGGAATGAGCTATGGCTACACCTTC.